This T cell receptor (beta chain) was captured by sequencing in a study of T cells expressing NK-cell markers. Germline assignment: CDR1 SQVTM and CDR2 ANQGSEA. The CDR3 totals 13 residues. Reanalyzing the 5' RACE reads, TCRdb keeps one entry per CDR3 protein, without DNA. The sample features hundreds of thousands of distinct CDR3 sequences, with around 4.3% in its top ten. The rearrangement joins TRBV29-1 to TRBJ1-4; TCRdb reports TRBD1, a call that lacks DNA to check it against. This receptor was obtained from a woman between 18 and 70 years old in good health. The sequencing input was blood T cells: a sorted CD56 or NKG2C T cell subset, CD4+ or CD8+ T cells, or bulk PBMC T cells (not recorded which). The CDR3 sequence is CSARTPFHEKLFF.